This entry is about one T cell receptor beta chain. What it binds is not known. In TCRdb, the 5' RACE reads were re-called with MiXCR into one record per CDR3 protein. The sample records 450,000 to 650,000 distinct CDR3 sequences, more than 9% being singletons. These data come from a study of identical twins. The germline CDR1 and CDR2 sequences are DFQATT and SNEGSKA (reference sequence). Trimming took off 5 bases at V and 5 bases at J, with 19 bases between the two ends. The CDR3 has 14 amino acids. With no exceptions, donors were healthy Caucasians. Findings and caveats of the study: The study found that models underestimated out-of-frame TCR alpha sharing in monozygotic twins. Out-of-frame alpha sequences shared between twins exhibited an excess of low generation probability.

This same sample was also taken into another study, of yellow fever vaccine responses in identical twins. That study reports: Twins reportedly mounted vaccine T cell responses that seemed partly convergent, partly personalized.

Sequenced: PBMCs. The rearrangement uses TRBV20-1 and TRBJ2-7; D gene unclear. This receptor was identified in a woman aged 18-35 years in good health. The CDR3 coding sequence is TGCAGTGCTTTGAGGCCAGGAGAGGCCCACGAGCAGTACTTC. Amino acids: CSALRPGEAHEQYF.